This entry concerns a single TCR beta chain. This record belongs to a study of cytomegalovirus exposure and HLA in healthy donors. The CDR3 covers 13 residues. V lost 5 bases and J 4 bases, leaving 11 bases between the germline ends. Germline assignment: CDR1 SGHTA and CDR2 FQGNSA. Both 60 Vbeta primers and 13 Jbeta primers went into the PCR. Only in-frame clones appear in the TCRdb table, and some are missing; sequencing was by immunoSEQ multiplex PCR. The profile shows some 130,000 clones, under 85% of them singletons. Sequenced sample: PBMCs. The sequence was collected from a boy aged 5-17 years in good health and CMV-seronegative. The rearrangement joins TRBV7-2 to TRBJ1-1, with D tentatively TRBD1 (5 bases). The CDR3 DNA reads TGTGCCAGCAGCGCCCCGGGGGGCACTGAAGCTTTCTTT. Its protein is CASSAPGGTEAFF.